Below, 2 T cell receptor beta chains from the same sample are listed, as sequenced in a study of blood T cell repertoires in COVID-19. The table came from immunoSEQ multiplex PCR; TCRdb's copy has only in-frame clones and leaves some out. This table has fewer than 250,000 clones, under 90% appearing once. Sequencing was done on a sample of PBMCs or T cells enriched from blood (not recorded which). These receptors all come from a woman aged 45-65 years who had been exposed to COVID-19.

The rearrangement uses TRBV4-3 and TRBJ1-3, with D possibly matching TRBD1 (6 bases). Per germline, CDR1 LGHNA and CDR2 YSLEER. This CDR3 contains 16 residues. The V and J ends lost 0 bases and 0 bases respectively, with 9 bases between them. Here the CDR3 DNA reads TGCGCCAGCAGCCAAGATCGGGGGGCCTCTGGAAACACCATATATTTT. Its translation is CASSQDRGASGNTIYF.

The rearrangement joins TRBV5-1 to TRBJ2-1; a possible D gene is TRBD1 (7 bases). Germline V gene lookup returns CDR1 SGHRS and CDR2 YFSETQ. This CDR3 has 16 amino acids. Trimming stripped 6 bases from V and 1 base from J, with 17 bases between. The CDR3 coding sequence is TGCGCCAGCATCCGGGGCAGGGGGGATTCCTACAATGAGCAGTTCTTC. Its protein product is CASIRGRGDSYNEQFF. The full variable domain, in which reference TRBV5-1 and TRBJ2-1 provide the parts outside the CDR3, is KAGVTQTPRYLIKTRGQQVTLSCSPISGHRSVSWYQQTPGQGLQFLFEYFSETQRNKGNFPGRFSGRQFSNSRSEMNVSTLELGDSALYLCASIRGRGDSYNEQFFGPGTRLTVL.